This TCR beta chain stems from a study of a mutant IDH1 vaccine in newly diagnosed glioma (dated by TCRdb to the early 2020s). Concerning the study at large: Vaccination was initiated 4-6 weeks after radiotherapy alone, or concurrently with temozolomide cycles in the chemotherapy-containing groups. Of the 32 patients who were treated, approximately 60% were male and 37.5% were female, and the mean age was around 41 years. Before enrollment, patients had received standard therapy of radiotherapy alone, temozolomide alone, or radiochemotherapy with temozolomide; most received the combination. Visit V12 was the week-35 safety follow-up and visit V13 was the week-47 end of study. Peripheral blood was collected at six visits: V03 (baseline), V05, V07, V10, V12 and V13. For exploratory analyses, longitudinal TCRB deep sequencing was carried out in about 26 treated patients wherever samples were available.

The time point label for this specimen denotes: week 47, end of study. Every vaccine dose consisted of 300 ug of a 20-mer mutant IDH1 peptide in Montanide, administered subcutaneously together with topical imiquimod. Patients received eight vaccinations in weeks 1, 3, 5, 7, 11, 15, 19 and 23, corresponding to visits V03 through V10. Newly diagnosed WHO grade 3 or 4 IDH1-mutant astrocytomas showing loss of nuclear ATRX were present in the donors. The samples were drawn from NOA16, a multicentre, single-arm, open-label phase I trial in Germany that tested a mutant IDH1 peptide vaccine in humans for the first time. The DNeasy Blood and Tissue Kit was used to extract genomic DNA from EDTA blood for TCRB sequencing. Libraries were prepared through the immunoSEQ multiplex PCR assay. Rearranged TCR beta chain sequences were amplified with the hsTCRB Kit following the manufacturer's protocol. An Illumina MiSeq was used to sequence the TCRB libraries. Concerning the study's data processing: The proprietary platform of the kit vendor was used for demultiplexing, trimming and gene mapping. TCRdb took this table from immuneACCESS and kept in-frame rearrangements with V and J called. Such tables lack part of the clones; where checked against another copy, unresolved V genes explain under half of the gap, and the rest is unexplained. V, J and clone size reflect that table, while D and trimming were determined from the DNA. Recorded for this sample are about 36,000 clones; 75% of them occurred a single time. The top ten constitute about 8.1% of the sample.

Based on the germline V gene, the CDR1 and CDR2 sequences are MDHEN and SYDVKM. Including the terminal cysteine and phenylalanine, the CDR3 comprises 14 residues. The only DNA kept is the CDR3, 42 bases in frame from the first base. V is trimmed back by 5 bases and J by 4 bases, and the junction contains 2 bases that no gene match accounts for. A word on this clone: No cognate antigen has been identified for it. Base qualities are not at hand, and no much larger clone is one base apart.

Summary of the overall study and its limitations: Availability determined which PBMC samples were chosen for TCRB deep sequencing. Vaccine-induced immune responses across multiple MHC alleles were detected in about 92% of patients. Pseudoprogression seemed to be unrelated to changes in the top peripheral T cell clonotypes found by TCRB sequencing. The authors stated that sample limitations prevented analyses of patient blood samples from being reproduced.

The sample here was PBMCs, taken from a glioma patient whose treatment included an IDH1 peptide vaccine. The receptor was isolated from a man aged 40-49 years with glioma. The chain was built from TRBV28 and TRBJ2-2; a stretch of 9 junction bases matches TRBD1. The CDR3 reads as follows: CASSTGGVTGELFF. The bases read TGTGCCAGCAGTACAGGGGGCGTCACCGGGGAGCTGTTTTTT.